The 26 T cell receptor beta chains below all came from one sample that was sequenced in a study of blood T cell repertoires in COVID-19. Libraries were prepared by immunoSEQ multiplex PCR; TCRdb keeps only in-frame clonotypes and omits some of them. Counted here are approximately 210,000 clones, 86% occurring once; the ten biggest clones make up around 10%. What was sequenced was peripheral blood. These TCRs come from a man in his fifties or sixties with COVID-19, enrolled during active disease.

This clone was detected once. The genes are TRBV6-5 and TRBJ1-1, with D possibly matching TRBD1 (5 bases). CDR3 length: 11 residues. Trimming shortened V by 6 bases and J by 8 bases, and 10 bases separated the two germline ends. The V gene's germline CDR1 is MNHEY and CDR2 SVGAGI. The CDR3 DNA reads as TGTGCCAGCAGCCGCGGGGGAGAAGCTTTCTTT. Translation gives CASSRGGEAFF.

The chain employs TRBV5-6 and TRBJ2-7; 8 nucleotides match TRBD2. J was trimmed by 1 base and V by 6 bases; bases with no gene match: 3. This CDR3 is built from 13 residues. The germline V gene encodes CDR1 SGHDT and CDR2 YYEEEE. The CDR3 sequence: CASTGGRSYEQYF. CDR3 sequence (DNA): TGTGCCAGCACGGGCGGGAGGTCCTACGAGCAGTACTTC. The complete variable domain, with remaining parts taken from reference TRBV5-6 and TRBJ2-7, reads DAGVTQSPTHLIKTRGQQVTLRCSPKSGHDTVSWYQQALGQGPQFIFQYYEEEERQRGNFPDRFSGHQFPNYSSELNVNALLLGDSALYLCASTGGRSYEQYFGPGTRLTVT.

CDR3 in DNA: TGTGCCAGCAGCTTAATCACTGGGGTGCAGGGGCTATCCACCGGGGAGCTGTTTTTT. Translation: CASSLITGVQGLSTGELFF. The chain recombines TRBV7-3 with TRBJ2-2; D is perhaps TRBD1 (6 bases). This CDR3 spans 19 amino acids. Germline CDR1 is SGHTA and CDR2 is FQGTGA. Trimming cost V 1 base and J 4 bases, with 22 bases left between them.

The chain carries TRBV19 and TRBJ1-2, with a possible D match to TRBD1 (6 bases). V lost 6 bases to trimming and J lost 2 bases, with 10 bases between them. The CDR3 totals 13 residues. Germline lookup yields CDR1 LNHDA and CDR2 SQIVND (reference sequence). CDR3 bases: TGTGCCAGTAGCCAGACAGGCAACTATGGCTACACCTTC. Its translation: CASSQTGNYGYTF.

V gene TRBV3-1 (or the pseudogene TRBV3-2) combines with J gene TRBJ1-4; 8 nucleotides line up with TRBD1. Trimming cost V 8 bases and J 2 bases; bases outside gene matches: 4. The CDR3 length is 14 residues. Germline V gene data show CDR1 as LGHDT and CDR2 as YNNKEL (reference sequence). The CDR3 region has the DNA TGTGCCAGCGCACAGGGGGGGACTAATGAAAAACTGTTTTTT. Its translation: CASAQGGTNEKLFF.

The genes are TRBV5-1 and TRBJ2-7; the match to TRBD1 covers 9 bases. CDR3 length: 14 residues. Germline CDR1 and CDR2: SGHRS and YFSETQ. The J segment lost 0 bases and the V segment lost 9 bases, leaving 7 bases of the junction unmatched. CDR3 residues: CATSRDRDSYEQYF. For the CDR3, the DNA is TGCGCCACCTCAAGGGACAGGGACTCCTACGAGCAGTACTTC.

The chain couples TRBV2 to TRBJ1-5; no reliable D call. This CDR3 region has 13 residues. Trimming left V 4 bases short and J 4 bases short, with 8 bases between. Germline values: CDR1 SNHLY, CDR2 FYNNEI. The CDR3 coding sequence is TGTGCCAGCAGTGGACTCGGTAATCAGCCCCAGCATTTT. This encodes CASSGLGNQPQHF. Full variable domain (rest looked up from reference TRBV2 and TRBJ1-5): EPEVTQTPSHQVTQMGQEVILRCVPISNHLYFYWYRQILGQKVEFLVSFYNNEISEKSEIFDDQFSVERPDGSNFTLKIRSTKLEDSAMYFCASSGLGNQPQHFGDGTRLSIL.

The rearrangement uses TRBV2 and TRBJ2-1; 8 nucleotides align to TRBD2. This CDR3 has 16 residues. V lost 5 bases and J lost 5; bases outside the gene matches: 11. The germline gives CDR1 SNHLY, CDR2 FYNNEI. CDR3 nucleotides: TGTGCCAGCAGTCCCGGACTAAGCGGGAGCGACAATGAGCAGTTCTTC. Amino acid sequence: CASSPGLSGSDNEQFF.

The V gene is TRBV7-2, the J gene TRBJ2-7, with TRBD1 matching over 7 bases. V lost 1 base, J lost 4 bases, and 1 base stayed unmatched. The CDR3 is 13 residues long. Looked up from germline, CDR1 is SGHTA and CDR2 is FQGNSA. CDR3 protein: CASSLGDSYEQYF. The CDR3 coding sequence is TGTGCCAGCAGCTTAGGGGACAGTTACGAGCAGTACTTC.

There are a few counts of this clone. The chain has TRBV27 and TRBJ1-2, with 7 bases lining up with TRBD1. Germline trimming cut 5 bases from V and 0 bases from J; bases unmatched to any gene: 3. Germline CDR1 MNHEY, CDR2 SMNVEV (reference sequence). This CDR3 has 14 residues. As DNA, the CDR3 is TGTGCCAGCAGTCGCGGGACAGCTAACTATGGCTACACCTTC. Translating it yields CASSRGTANYGYTF.

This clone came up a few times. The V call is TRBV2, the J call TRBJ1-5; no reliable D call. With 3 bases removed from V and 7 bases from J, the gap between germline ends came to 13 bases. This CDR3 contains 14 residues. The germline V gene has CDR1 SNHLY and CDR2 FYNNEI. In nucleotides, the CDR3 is TGTGCCAGCAGTGACTACGGGTTCGGGCAGCCCCAGCATTTT. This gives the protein CASSDYGFGQPQHF.

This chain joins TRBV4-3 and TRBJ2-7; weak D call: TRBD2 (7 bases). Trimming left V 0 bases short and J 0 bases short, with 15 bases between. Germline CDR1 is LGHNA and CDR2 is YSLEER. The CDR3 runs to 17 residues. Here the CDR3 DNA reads TGCGCCAGCAGCCAAGAAAGGGGGGGCGCTATCTCCTACGAGCAGTACTTC. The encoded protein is CASSQERGGAISYEQYF.

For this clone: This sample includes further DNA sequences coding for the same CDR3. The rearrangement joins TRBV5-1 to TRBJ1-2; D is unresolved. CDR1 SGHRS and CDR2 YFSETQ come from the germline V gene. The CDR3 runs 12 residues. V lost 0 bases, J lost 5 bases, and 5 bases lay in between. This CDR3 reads CASSLGGYGYTF. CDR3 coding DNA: TGCGCCAGCAGCTTGGGCGGGTATGGCTACACCTTC.

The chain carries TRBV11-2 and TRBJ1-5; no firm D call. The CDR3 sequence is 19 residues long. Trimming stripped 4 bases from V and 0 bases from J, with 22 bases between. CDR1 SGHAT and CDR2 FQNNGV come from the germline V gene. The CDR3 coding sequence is TGTGCCAGCAGCTCAGAAGCGCGGGTGCGGAACTATAGCAATCAGCCCCAGCATTTT. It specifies CASSSEARVRNYSNQPQHF. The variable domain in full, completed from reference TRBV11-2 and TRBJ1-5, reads EAGVAQSPRYKIIEKRQSVAFWCNPISGHATLYWYQQILGQGPKLLIQFQNNGVVDDSQLPKDRFSAERLKGVDSTLKIQPAKLEDSAVYLCASSSEARVRNYSNQPQHFGDGTRLSIL.

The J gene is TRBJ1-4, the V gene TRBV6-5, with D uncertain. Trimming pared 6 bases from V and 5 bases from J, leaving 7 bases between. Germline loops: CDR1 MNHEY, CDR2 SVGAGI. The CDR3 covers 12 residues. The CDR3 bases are TGTGCCAGCAGGCGGGAAAATGAAAAACTGTTTTTT. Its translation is CASRRENEKLFF.

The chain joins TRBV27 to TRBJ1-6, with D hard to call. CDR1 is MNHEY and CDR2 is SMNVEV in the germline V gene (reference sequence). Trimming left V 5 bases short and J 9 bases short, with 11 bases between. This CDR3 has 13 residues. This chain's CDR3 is CASSGPSGSPLHF. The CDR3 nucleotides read TGTGCCAGCAGTGGCCCGAGCGGTTCACCCCTCCACTTT.

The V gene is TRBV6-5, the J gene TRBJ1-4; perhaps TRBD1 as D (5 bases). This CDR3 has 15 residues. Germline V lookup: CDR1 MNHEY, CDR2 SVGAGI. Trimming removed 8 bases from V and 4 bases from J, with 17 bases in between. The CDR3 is CASRRSGTLNEKLFF. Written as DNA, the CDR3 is TGTGCCAGCCGACGATCCGGGACTCTTAATGAAAAACTGTTTTTT.

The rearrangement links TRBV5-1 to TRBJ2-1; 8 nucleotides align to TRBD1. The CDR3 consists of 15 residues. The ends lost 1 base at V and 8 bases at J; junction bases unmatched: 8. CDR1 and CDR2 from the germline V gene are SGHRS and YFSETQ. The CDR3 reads CASSLTGGSDYEQFF. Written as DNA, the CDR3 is TGCGCCAGCAGCTTGACAGGGGGAAGTGATTATGAGCAGTTCTTC.

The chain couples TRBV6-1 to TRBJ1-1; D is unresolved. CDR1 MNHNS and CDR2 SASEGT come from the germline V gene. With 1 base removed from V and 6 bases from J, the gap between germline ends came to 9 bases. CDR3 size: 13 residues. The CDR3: CASSEGTRAEAFF. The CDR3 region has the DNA TGTGCCAGCAGTGAAGGGACTAGGGCTGAAGCTTTCTTT.

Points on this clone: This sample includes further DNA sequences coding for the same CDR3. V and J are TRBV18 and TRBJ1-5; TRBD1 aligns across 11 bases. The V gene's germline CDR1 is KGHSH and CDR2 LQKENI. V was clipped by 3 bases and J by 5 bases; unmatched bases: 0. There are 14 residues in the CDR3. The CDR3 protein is CASSPGQGDQPQHF. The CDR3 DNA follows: TGTGCCAGCTCACCGGGACAGGGGGATCAGCCCCAGCATTTT.

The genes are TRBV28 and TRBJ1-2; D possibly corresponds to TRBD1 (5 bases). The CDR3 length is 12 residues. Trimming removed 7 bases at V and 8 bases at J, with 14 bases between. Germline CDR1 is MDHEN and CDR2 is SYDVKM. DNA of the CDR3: TGTGCCAGCACCCCGGACATGGGAGGCTACACCTTC. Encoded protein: CASTPDMGGYTF.

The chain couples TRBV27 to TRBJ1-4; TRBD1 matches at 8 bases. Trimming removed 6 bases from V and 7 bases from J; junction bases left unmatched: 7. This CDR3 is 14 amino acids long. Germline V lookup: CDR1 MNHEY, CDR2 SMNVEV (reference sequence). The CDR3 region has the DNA TGTGCCAGCAGGAACAGGGGGGGAGGTGAAAAACTGTTTTTT. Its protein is CASRNRGGGEKLFF.

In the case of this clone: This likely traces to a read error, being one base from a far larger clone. CDR3 DNA: TGCGCCAGCAGTGACAGCTACGAGCAGTACTTC. This codes for CASSDSYEQYF. This chain joins TRBV10-1 and TRBJ2-7; no firm D call. The CDR3 runs to 11 residues. Trimming stripped 3 bases from V and 3 bases from J, with 3 bases between. Germline V lookup: CDR1 WNHNN, CDR2 SYGVQD (reference sequence).

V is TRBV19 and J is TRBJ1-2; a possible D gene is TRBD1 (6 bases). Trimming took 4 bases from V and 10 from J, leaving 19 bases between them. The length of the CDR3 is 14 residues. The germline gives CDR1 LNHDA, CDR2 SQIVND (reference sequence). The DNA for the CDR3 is TGTGCCAGTAGTAGGCCGCAACAGGGCCGACACTACACCTTC. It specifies CASSRPQQGRHYTF.

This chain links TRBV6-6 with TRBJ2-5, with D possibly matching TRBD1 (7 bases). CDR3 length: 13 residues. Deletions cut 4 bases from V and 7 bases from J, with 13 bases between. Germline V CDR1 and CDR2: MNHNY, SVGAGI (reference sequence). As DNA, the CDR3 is TGTGCCAGCAGTTCGGGGGACAGTGGGACCCAGTACTTC. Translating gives CASSSGDSGTQYF.

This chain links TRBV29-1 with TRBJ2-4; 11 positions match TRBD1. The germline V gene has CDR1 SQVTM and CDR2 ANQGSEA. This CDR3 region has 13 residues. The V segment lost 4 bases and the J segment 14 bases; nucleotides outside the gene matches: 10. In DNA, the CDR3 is TGCAGCGTTGGTCATGGGGACAGGGGGAACGAGTACTTC. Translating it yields CSVGHGDRGNEYF. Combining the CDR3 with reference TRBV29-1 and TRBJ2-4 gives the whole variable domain SAVISQKPSRDICQRGTSLTIQCQVDSQVTMMFWYRQQPGQSLTLIATANQGSEATYESGFVIDKFPISRPNLTFSTLTVSNMSPEDSSIYLCSVGHGDRGNEYFGAGTRLSVL.